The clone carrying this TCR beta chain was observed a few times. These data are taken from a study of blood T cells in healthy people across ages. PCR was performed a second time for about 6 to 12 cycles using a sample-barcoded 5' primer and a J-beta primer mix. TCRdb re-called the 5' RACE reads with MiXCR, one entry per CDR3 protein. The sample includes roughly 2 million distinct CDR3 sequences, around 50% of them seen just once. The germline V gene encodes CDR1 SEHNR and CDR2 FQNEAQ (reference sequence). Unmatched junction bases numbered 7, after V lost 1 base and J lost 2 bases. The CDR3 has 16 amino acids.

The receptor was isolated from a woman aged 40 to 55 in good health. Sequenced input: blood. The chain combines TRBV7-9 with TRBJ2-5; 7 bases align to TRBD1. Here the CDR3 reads CASSLEGTVPQETQYF. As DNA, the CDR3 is TGTGCCAGCAGCTTAGAAGGGACAGTGCCTCAAGAGACCCAGTACTTC.